This T cell receptor beta chain was found in a study of cytomegalovirus exposure and HLA in healthy donors. Broader study findings: In an earlier analysis, in some 500 donors, most V segments appeared productive either ~90% or ~30% of the time. In presence/absence analyses, roughly uniform sequencing depth across donors was assumed. There were several of the most significant clusters that appeared linked to common viral pathogens in a later analysis.

As for this clone: Its antigen is currently unknown.

CDR3 length: 18 residues. Vbeta (60) and Jbeta (13) primers were used in the PCR. Sequencing used immunoSEQ multiplex PCR; TCRdb keeps in-frame clones, though not all of them. Of tens of thousands of clones in the sample, roughly nine tenths were seen once. This sequence originates from a woman aged 18-35 years in good health and CMV-seronegative. The chain is built from TRBV12-2 and TRBJ1-5. TRBV12-2 is listed as a pseudogene. Source material: PBMCs. The chain's CDR3 is CASLVLGGGFPLNQPQHF. The CDR3 DNA sequence: TGTGCAAGTCTCGTCCTCGGCGGGGGGTTCCCTCTAAATCAGCCCCAGCATTTT.